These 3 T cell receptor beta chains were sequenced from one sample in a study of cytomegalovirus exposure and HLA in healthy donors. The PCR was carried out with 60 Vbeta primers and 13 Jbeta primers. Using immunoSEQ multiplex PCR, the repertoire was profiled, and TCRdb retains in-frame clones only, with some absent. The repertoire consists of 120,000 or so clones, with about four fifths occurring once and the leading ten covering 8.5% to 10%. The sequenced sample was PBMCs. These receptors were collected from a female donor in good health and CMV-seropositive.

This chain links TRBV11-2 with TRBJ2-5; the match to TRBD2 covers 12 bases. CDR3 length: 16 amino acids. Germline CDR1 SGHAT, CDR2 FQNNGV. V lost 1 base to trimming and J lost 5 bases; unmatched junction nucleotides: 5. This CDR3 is CASSLGALAGGETQYF. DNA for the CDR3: TGTGCCAGCAGCTTAGGCGCCCTAGCGGGGGGGGAGACCCAGTACTTC.

The CDR3, as DNA: TGTGCCAGCAGATCACCACGACAGGGTGGCAATCAGCCCCAGCATTTT. Protein: CASRSPRQGGNQPQHF. The chain combines TRBV28 with TRBJ1-5, with 7 bases aligning to TRBD1. Germline trimming cut 6 bases from V and 2 bases from J; bases unmatched to any gene: 10. This CDR3 has 16 residues. The V gene's germline CDR1 is MDHEN and CDR2 SYDVKM.

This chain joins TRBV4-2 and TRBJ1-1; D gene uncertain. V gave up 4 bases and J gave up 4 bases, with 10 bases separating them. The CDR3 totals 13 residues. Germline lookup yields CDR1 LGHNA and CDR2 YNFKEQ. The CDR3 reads CASSPQPGTEAFF. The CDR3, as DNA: TGTGCCAGCAGCCCCCAGCCGGGCACTGAAGCTTTCTTT.